This paragraph reports one T cell receptor beta chain. The antigen is undetermined. A multiplex PCR was run with 60 Vbeta primers and 13 Jbeta primers. Assay used: immunoSEQ multiplex PCR; TCRdb lists only in-frame clones, some missing. Of around 55,000 clones in the sample, 65% to 80% are singletons; the top ten hold over 30%. These data originate in a study of cytomegalovirus exposure and HLA in healthy donors. Findings and caveats of the study: Reportedly, a later analysis found an Asian-associated ancestry cluster had fewer N-insertions than the approximately 670-donor mean.

CDR3 length equals 14 residues. CDR1 and CDR2 from the germline V gene are SGHRS and YFSETQ. J gave up 5 bases and V 4 bases, and 5 bases lay outside the gene matches. The sample comprised PBMCs. The TCR sequence derives from a man in his forties in good health and CMV-seropositive. This chain links TRBV5-1 with TRBJ1-1; TRBD1 matches at 10 bases. The CDR3 DNA is TGCGCCAGCAGCCCTGGACAGGGGGGGACTGAAGCTTTCTTT. Its translation is CASSPGQGGTEAFF.